What follows describes a single TCR beta chain. Its matching antigen is unknown. The data derive from a study of cytomegalovirus exposure and HLA in healthy donors. Study-level points and caveats: Sequencing likely generated an artifact that appeared as a cluster of highly shared sequence variants. What TCR beta sequences reportedly achieved was accurate prediction of HLA-A and HLA-B alleles in most subjects. Approximately 17,000 TCR beta sequences were associated with HLA alleles at 0.05 false discovery rate in a later analysis.

CDR1 and CDR2 from the germline V gene are MNHEY and SMNVEV (reference sequence). This CDR3 spans 14 amino acids. V shed 5 bases and J shed 6 bases, with 13 bases lying between them. The PCR made use of 60 Vbeta and 13 Jbeta primers. Measured with immunoSEQ multiplex PCR; TCRdb has only the in-frame clones, and not every one. The sample carries more than 85,000 clones, 76% recorded once. This rearrangement joins TRBV27 to TRBJ1-4; D remains ambiguous. The receptor was derived from a man younger than 40 in good health and CMV-seropositive. The sample taken for sequencing was PBMCs. In nucleotides, the CDR3 is TGTGCCAGCAGTCAGACATCGGCTGATGAAAAACTGTTTTTT. Protein: CASSQTSADEKLFF.